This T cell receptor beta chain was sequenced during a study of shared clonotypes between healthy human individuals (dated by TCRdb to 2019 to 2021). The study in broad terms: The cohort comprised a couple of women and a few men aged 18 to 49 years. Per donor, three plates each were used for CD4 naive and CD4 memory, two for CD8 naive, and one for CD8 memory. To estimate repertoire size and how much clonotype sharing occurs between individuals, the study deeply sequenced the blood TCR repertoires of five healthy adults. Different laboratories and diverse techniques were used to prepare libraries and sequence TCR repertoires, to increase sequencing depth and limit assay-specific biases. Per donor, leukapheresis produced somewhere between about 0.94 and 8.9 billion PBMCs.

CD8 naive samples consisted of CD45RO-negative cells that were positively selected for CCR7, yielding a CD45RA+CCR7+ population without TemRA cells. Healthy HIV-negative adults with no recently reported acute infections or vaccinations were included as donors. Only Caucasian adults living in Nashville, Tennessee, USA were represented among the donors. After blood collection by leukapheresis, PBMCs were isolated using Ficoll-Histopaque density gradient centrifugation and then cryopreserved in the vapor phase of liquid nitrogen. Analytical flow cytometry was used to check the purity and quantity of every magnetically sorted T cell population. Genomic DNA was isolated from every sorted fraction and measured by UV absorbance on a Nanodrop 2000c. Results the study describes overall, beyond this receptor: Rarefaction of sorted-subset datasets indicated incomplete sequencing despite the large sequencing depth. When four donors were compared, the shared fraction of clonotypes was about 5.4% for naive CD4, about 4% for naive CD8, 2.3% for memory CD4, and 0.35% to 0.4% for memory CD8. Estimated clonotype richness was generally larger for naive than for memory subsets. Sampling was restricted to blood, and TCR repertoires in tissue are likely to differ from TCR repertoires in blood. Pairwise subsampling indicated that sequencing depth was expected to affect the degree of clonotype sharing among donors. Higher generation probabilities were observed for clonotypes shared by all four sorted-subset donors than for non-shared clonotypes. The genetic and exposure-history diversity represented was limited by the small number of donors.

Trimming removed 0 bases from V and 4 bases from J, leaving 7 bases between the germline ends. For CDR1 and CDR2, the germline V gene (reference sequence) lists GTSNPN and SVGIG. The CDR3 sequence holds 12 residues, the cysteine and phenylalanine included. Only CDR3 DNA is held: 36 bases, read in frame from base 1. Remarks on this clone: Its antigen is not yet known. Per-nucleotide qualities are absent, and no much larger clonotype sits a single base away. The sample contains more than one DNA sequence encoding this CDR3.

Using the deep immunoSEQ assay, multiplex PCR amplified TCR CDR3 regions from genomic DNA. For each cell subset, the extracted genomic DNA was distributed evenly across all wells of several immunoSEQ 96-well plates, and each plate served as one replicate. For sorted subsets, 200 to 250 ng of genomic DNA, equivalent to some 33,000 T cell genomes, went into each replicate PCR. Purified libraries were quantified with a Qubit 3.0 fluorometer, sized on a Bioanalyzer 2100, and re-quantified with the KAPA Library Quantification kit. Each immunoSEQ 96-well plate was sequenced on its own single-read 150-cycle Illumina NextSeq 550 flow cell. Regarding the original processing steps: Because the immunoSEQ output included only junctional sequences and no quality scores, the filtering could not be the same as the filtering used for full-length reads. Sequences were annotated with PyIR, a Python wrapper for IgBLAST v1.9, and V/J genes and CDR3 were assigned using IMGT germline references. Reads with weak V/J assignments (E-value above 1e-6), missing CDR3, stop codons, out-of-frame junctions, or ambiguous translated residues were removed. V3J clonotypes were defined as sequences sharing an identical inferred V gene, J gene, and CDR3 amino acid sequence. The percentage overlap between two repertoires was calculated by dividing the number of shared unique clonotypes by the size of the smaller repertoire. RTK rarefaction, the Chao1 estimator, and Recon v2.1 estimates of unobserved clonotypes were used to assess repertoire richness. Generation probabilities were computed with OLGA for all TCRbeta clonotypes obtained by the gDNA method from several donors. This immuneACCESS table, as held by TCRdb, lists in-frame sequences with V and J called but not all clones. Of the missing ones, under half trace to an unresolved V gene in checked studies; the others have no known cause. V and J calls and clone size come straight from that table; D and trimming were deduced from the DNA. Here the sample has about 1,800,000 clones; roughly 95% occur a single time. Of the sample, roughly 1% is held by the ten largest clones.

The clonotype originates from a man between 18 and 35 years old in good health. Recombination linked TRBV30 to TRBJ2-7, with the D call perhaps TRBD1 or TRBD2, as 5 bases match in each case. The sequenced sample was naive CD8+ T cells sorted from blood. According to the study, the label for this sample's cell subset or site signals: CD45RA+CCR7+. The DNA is TGTGCCTGGAGTGTAGAGGGGTACGAGCAGTACTTC. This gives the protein CAWSVEGYEQYF.